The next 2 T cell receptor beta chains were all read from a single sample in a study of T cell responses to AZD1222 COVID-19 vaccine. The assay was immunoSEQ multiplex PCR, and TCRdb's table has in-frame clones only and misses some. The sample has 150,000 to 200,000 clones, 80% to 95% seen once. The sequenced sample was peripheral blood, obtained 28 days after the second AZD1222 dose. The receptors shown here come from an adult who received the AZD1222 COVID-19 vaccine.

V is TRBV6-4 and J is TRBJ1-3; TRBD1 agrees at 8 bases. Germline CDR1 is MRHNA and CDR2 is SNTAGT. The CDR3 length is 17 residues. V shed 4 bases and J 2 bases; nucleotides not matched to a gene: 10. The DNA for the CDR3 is TGTGCCAGCAGTGTCCCCAGACAGGGGAGGGCTGGAAACACCATATATTTT. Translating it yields CASSVPRQGRAGNTIYF.

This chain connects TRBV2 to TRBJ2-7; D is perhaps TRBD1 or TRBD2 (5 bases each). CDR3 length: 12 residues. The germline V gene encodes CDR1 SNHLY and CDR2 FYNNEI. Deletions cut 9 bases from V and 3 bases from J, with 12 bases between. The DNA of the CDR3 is TGTGCCAGTGACCGGGACCACTACGAGCAGTACTTC. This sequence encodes CASDRDHYEQYF.